This entry concerns a single T cell receptor beta chain. The antigen remains undetermined. The sample comes from a study of T cell responses to AZD1222 COVID-19 vaccine. The study's findings and limits: In all cases, repertoires were sampled only after the peak T cell response. Once two AZD1222 doses were given, Spike-specific TCR breadth and depth went up. Vaccine-related CD4 TCRs covered spike, predominating at 160-218 and 743-854. Mostly white British, mostly female donors; authors suggested clonal diversity may be underestimated.

Here immunoSEQ multiplex PCR was the method, and the copy in TCRdb shows in-frame clones only, minus some. The sample lists 250,000 to 300,000 clones; 90% to 95% were seen once. CDR3 length equals 14 residues. Germline-derived CDR1 and CDR2 are MGHRA and YSYEKL. Trimming shortened V by 0 bases and J by 4 bases, and 9 bases separated the two germline ends. The chain is built from TRBV4-1 and TRBJ1-2; D unclear. This specimen was peripheral blood, taken 28 days after the second AZD1222 dose. The sequence was collected from an adult who received the AZD1222 COVID-19 vaccine. The CDR3 protein is CASSQDAGPYGYTF. DNA of the CDR3: TGCGCCAGCAGCCAAGATGCAGGCCCCTATGGCTACACCTTC.